This T cell receptor (beta chain) emerged from a study of T cells in Graves' hyperthyroidism and ophthalmopathy. TCR beta CDR3 regions were amplified from RNA. Researchers ran a first-round RT-PCR on the TCR CDR3 using the HTBI primer set. From the multiplex PCR reads, TCRdb called clonotypes with MiXCR, one entry per CDR3 protein. The sample lists fewer than 850,000 distinct CDR3 sequences; approximately 15% were seen once. In the case of this clonotype: Its antigen is still unknown. The junction departs from the called germline gene at one end, perhaps through a read error.

The germline V gene has CDR1 LNHDA and CDR2 SQIVND (reference sequence). CDR3 length: 14 residues. Broader study findings: Most clonotypes that expanded in the thyroid above 0.001 also showed up in blood.

The patients, who ranged from 18 to 65 in age, presented with newly diagnosed hyperthyroidism lasting under 2 months. Sequencing was performed on blood. This TCR was sampled from a man aged 50 or older with Graves' hyperthyroidism. V is TRBV19 and J is TRBJ1-1; 9 positions agree with TRBD1. The CDR3 protein is CASSLDRGNTEASF. CDR3 sequence (DNA): TGTGCCAGTAGTCTCGACAGGGGGAACACTGAAGCTTCCTTT.